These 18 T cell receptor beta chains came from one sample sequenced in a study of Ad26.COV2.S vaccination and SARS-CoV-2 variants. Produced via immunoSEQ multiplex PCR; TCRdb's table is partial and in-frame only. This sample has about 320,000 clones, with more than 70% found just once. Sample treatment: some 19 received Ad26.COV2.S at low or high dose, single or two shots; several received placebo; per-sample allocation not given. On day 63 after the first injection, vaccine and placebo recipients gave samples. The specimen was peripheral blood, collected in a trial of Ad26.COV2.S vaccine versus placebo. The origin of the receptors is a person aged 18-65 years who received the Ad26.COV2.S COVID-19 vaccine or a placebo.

CDR3: CASFGQGRIGNQPQHF. The DNA of the CDR3 is TGTGCCAGTTTTGGACAGGGGAGGATCGGCAATCAGCCCCAGCATTTT. The chain couples TRBV19 to TRBJ1-5; the match to TRBD1 covers 9 bases. J gave up 2 bases and V 8 bases, and 10 bases lay outside the gene matches. CDR3 length: 16 residues. The germline gives CDR1 LNHDA, CDR2 SQIVND (reference sequence). Full variable domain (rest looked up from reference TRBV19 and TRBJ1-5): DGGITQSPKYLFRKEGQNVTLSCEQNLNHDAMYWYRQDPGQGLRLIYYSQIVNDFQKGDIAEGYSVSREKKESFPLTVTSAQKNPTAFYLCASFGQGRIGNQPQHFGDGTRLSIL.

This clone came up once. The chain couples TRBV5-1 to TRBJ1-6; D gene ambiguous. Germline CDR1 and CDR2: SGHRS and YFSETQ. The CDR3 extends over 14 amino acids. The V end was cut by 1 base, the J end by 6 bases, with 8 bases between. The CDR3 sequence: CASSLRAINSPLHF. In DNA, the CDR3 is TGCGCCAGCAGCTTGAGGGCCATTAATTCACCCCTCCACTTT.

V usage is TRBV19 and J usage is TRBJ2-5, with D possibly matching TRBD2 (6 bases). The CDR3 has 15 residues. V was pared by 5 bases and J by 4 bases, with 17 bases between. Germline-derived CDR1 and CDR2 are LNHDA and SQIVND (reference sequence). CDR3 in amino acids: CASSHLERGGETQYF. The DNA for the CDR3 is TGTGCCAGTAGTCACTTAGAGAGGGGAGGAGAGACCCAGTACTTC.

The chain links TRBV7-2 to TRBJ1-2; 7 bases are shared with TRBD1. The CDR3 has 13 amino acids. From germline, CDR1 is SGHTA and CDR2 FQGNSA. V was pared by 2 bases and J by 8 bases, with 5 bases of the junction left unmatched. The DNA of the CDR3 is TGTGCCAGCAGCTTAAAGAGAGGGGGCGGCTACACCTTC. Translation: CASSLKRGGGYTF.

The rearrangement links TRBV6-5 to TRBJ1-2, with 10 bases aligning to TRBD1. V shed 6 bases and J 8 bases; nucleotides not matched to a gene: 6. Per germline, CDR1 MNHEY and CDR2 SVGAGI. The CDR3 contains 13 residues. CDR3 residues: CASRRQGAQGYTF. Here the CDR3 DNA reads TGTGCCAGCAGACGACAGGGGGCGCAAGGCTACACCTTC.

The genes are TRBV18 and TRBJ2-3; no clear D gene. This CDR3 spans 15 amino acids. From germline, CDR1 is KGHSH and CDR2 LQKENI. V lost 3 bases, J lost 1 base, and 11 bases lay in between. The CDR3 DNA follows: TGTGCCAGCTCACCCTCGCAAGTTGGCACAGATACGCAGTATTTT. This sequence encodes CASSPSQVGTDTQYF.

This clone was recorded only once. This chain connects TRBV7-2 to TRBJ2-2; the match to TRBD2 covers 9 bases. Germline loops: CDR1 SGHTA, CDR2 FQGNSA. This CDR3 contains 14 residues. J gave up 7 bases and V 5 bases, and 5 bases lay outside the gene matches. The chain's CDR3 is CASSAGTSHGELFF. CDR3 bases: TGTGCCAGCAGCGCCGGGACTAGCCACGGGGAGCTGTTTTTT.

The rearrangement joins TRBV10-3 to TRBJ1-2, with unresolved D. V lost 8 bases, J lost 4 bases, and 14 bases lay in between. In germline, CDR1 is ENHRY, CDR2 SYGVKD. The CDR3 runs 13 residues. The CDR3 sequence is CAILVDGGYGYTF. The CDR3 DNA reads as TGTGCCATCTTGGTCGATGGTGGCTATGGCTACACCTTC.

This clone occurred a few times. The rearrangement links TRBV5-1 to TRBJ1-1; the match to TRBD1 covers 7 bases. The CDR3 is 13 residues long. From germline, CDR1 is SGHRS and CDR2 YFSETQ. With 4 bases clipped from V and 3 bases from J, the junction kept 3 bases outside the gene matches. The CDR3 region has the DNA TGCGCCAGCAGCCCTGGGACAGACACTGAAGCTTTCTTT. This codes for CASSPGTDTEAFF. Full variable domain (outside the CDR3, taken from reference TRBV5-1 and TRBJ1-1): KAGVTQTPRYLIKTRGQQVTLSCSPISGHRSVSWYQQTPGQGLQFLFEYFSETQRNKGNFPGRFSGRQFSNSRSEMNVSTLELGDSALYLCASSPGTDTEAFFGQGTRLTVV.

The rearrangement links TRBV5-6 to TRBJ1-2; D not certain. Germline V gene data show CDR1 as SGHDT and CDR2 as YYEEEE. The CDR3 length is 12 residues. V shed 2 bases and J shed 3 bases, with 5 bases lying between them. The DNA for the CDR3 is TGTGCCAGCAGCTTTTTATACTATGGCTACACCTTC. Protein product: CASSFLYYGYTF.

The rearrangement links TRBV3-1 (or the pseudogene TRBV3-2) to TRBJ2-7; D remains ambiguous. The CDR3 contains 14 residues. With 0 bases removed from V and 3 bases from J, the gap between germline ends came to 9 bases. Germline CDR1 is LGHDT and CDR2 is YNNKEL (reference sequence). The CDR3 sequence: CASSQDLVLYEQYF. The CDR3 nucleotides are TGTGCCAGCAGCCAAGATCTCGTCCTCTACGAGCAGTACTTC.

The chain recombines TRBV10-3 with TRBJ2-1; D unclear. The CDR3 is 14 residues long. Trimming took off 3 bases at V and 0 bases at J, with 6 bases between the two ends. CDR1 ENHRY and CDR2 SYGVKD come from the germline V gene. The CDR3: CAISDVGSYNEQFF. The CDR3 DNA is TGTGCCATCAGTGACGTAGGCTCCTACAATGAGCAGTTCTTC.

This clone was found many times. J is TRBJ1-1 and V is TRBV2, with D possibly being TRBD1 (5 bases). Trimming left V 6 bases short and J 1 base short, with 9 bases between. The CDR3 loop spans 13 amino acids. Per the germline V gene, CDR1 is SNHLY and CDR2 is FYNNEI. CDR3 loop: CASSTGENTEAFF. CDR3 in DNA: TGTGCCAGCAGCACAGGTGAGAACACTGAAGCTTTCTTT.

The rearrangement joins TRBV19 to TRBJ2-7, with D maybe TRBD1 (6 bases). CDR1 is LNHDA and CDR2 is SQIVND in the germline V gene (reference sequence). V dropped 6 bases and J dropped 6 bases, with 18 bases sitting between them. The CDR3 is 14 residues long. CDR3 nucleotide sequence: TGTGCCAGTAGCACCCTACAGGGATCGGCCGAGCAGTACTTC. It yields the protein CASSTLQGSAEQYF. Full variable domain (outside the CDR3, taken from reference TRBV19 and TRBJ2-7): DGGITQSPKYLFRKEGQNVTLSCEQNLNHDAMYWYRQDPGQGLRLIYYSQIVNDFQKGDIAEGYSVSREKKESFPLTVTSAQKNPTAFYLCASSTLQGSAEQYFGPGTRLTVT.

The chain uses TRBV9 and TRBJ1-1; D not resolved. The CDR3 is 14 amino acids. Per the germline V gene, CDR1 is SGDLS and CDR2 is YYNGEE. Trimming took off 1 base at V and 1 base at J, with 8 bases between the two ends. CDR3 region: CASSVSPQNTEAFF. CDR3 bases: TGTGCCAGCAGCGTATCCCCGCAGAACACTGAAGCTTTCTTT.

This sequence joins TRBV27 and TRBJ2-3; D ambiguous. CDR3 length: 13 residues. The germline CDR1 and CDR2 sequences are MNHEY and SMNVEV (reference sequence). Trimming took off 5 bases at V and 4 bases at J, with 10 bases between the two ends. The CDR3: CASSPWGADTQYF. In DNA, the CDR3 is TGTGCCAGCAGTCCTTGGGGTGCAGATACGCAGTATTTT.

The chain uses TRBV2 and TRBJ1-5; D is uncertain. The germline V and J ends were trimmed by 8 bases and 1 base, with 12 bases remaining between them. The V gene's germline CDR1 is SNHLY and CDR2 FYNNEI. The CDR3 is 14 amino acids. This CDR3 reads CASQSRQSNQPQHF. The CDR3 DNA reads TGTGCCAGCCAGTCCAGGCAGAGCAATCAGCCCCAGCATTTT.

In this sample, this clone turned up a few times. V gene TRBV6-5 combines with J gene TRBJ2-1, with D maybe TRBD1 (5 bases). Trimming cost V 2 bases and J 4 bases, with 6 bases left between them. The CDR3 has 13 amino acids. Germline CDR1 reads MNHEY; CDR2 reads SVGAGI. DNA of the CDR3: TGTGCCAGCAGTTACGACAGATACAATGAGCAGTTCTTC. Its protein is CASSYDRYNEQFF.